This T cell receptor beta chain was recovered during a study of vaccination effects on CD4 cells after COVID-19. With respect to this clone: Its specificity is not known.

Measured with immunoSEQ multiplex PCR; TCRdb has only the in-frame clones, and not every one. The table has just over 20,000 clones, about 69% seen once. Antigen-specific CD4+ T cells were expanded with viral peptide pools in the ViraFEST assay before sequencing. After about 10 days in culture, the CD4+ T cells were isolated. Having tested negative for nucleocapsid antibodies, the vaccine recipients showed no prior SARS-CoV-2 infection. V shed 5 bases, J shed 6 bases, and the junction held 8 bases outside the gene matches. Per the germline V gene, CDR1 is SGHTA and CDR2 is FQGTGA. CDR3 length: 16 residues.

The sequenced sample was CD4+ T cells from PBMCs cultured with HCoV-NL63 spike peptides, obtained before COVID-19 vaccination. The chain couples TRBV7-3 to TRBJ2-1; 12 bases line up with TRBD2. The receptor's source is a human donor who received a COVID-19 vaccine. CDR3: CASSLPTSGGLNEQFF. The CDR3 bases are TGTGCCAGCAGCCTCCCAACTAGCGGGGGGCTCAATGAGCAGTTCTTC.